This T cell receptor beta chain was identified in a study of blood T cells in healthy people across ages. Concerning this clonotype: The antigen is not known.

Germline V CDR1 and CDR2: SEHNR, FQNEAQ (reference sequence). The length of the CDR3 is 15 residues. V dropped 5 bases and J dropped 10; count of bases not matched to a gene: 8. A J-beta primer mix and a sample-barcoded 5' primer were used in a second PCR of about 7 to 12 cycles. One entry per CDR3 protein, called by TCRdb with MiXCR from the 5' RACE reads. The data show over 600,000 distinct CDR3 sequences, about half seen once. Overall study findings and caveats: Both naive CD4+ cell counts and diversity were greater in long-lived donors than in aged donors.

Donors were healthy Caucasian individuals from Russia aged roughly 6 to 95. Each donor's blood draw was approximately 10 milliliters of peripheral blood. This sequence originates from an elderly man in good health. Material for sequencing was blood. The V and J genes are TRBV7-9 and TRBJ1-6, with 10 bases aligning to TRBD1. The CDR3 bases are TGTGCCAGCAGCCCGCCGACAGGGGGCAACTCACCCCTCCACTTT. This codes for CASSPPTGGNSPLHF.